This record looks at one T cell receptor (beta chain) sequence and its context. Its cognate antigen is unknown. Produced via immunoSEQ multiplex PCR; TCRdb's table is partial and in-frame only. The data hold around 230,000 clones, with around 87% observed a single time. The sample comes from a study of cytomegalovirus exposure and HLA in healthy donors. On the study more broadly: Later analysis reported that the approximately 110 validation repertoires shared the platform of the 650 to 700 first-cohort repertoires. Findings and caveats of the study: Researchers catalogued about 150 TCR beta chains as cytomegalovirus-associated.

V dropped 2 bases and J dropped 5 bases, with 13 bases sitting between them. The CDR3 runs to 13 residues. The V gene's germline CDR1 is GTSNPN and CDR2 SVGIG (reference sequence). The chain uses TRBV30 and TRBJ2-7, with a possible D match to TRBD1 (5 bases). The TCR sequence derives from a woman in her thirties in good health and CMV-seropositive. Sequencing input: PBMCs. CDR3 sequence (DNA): TGTGCCTGGAGTCGGAGCAGGGCCGACGAGCAGTACTTC. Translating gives CAWSRSRADEQYF.